The 5 T cell receptor beta chains below come from one sample, sequenced in a study of CD8+ T cells in alopecia areata (dated 2018 in TCRdb). The library was prepared using the immunoSEQ multiplex PCR assay. RNA was extracted from all samples and reverse transcribed into cDNA, which served as template for TCR sequencing. What TCRdb holds here is the immuneACCESS table cut down to in-frame rearrangements. Part of the clones is not present; checked against another copy, under half of the missing clones reflect an unresolved V gene, and the others are unexplained. For this sample there are around 190,000 clones; roughly 66% appear just once. Together, the top ten hold approximately 1% of the sample. This specimen's time point label, interpreted: about 25 weeks on oral tofacitinib. The treatment or condition label for this specimen denotes: oral pan-JAK inhibitor, 5-10 mg twice daily. Sequences were derived from CD4+ T cells sorted from blood, sampled at week 24, from a patient treated with tofacitinib. All receptors derive from a human donor with alopecia areata.

V gene TRBV29-1 combines with J gene TRBJ1-4, with TRBD1 identical over 8 bases. This CDR3 is 12 amino acids long. J was trimmed by 10 bases and V by 7 bases; bases with no gene match: 8. Germline V gene sequence: CDR1 SQVTM, CDR2 ANQGSEA. The CDR3 DNA reads as TGCAGCGGAGGACAGGGTCCTGGAAAACTGTTTTTT. Amino acid sequence: CSGGQGPGKLFF.

With respect to this clone: The junction departs from the called germline gene at one end, perhaps through a read error. The rearrangement joins TRBV9 to TRBJ2-5; tentative D call: TRBD1 (5 bases). Looked up from germline, CDR1 is SGDLS and CDR2 is YYNGEE. This CDR3 is built from 13 residues. This chain's CDR3 is CASGVSRAETQYF. The CDR3 DNA is TGTGCCAGCGGCGTATCCAGGGCGGAGACCCAGTACTTC.

CDR3: CASGGDRVGTEAFF. In nucleotides, the CDR3 is TGCGCCAGCGGGGGGGACAGGGTGGGGACTGAAGCTTTCTTT. The chain has TRBV23-1 and TRBJ1-1, with 9 nucleotides matching TRBD1. TRBV23-1 is annotated as an ORF whose role is uncertain. This CDR3 comprises 14 residues. The ends lost 8 bases at V and 5 bases at J; junction bases unmatched: 9.

The gene calls are TRBV28 and TRBJ2-1; 8 positions agree with TRBD2. Germline values: CDR1 MDHEN, CDR2 SYDVKM. CDR3 length equals 14 residues. The J segment lost 10 bases and the V segment lost 6 bases, leaving 11 bases of the junction unmatched. The CDR3 spells CASRPGLVAAEQFF. The CDR3 DNA reads as TGTGCCAGCAGACCGGGACTAGTAGCCGCCGAGCAGTTCTTC.

The sample holds a few counts of this clone. V gene TRBV6-1 combines with J gene TRBJ2-6, with D unclear. The CDR3 covers 14 residues. Trimming stripped 5 bases from V and 0 bases from J, with 5 bases between. From germline, CDR1 is MNHNS and CDR2 SASEGT. The CDR3 DNA sequence: TGTGCCAGCAGTCCCTTCTCTGGGGCCAACGTCCTGACTTTC. It encodes CASSPFSGANVLTF.